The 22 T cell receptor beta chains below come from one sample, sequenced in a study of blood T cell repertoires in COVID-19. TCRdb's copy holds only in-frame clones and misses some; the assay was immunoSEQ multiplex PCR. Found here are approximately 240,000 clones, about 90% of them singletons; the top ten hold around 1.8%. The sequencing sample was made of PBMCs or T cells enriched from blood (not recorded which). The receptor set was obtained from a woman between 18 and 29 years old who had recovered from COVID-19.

CDR3 sequence: CASSLQGRQNTGELFF. CDR3 DNA: TGTGCCAGCAGCTTACAGGGGCGCCAGAACACCGGGGAGCTGTTTTTT. V and J are TRBV5-8 and TRBJ2-2, with 7 bases fitting TRBD1. The trim removed 2 bases at V and 1 base at J, leaving 5 bases unmatched. The CDR3 is made up of 16 amino acids. CDR1 and CDR2 (germline): SGHTS, YDEGEE.

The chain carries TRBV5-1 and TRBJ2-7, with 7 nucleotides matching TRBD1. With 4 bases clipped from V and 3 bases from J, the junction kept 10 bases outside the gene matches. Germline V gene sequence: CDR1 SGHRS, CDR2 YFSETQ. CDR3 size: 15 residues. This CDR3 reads CASSPLQGNLYEQYF. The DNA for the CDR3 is TGCGCCAGCAGCCCCCTACAGGGGAACCTCTACGAGCAGTACTTC.

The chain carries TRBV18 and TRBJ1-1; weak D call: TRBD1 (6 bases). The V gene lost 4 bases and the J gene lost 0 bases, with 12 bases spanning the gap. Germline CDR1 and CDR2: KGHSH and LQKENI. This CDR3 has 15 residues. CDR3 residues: CASSQGGAMNTEAFF. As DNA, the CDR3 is TGTGCCAGCTCACAGGGGGGGGCTATGAACACTGAAGCTTTCTTT.

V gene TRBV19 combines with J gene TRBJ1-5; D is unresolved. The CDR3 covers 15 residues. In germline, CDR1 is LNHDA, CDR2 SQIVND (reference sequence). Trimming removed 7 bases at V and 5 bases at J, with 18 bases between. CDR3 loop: CASTPTGEGYQPQHF. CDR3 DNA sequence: TGTGCCAGTACCCCTACCGGGGAAGGATATCAGCCCCAGCATTTT.

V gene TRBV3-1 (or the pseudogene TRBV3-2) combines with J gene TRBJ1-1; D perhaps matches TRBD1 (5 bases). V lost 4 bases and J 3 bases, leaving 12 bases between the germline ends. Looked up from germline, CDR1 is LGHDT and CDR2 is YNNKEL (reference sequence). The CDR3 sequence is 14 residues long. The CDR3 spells CASSPRDRHTEAFF. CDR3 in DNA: TGTGCCAGCAGCCCCCGTGACAGACACACTGAAGCTTTCTTT.

DNA for the CDR3: TGTGCCAGCAGTTTATCCGGACAGGGAAATGGCTACACCTTC. It encodes CASSLSGQGNGYTF. This chain joins TRBV28 and TRBJ1-2; 8 bases are shared with TRBD1. CDR3 size: 14 residues. The V segment lost 1 base and the J segment 6 bases; nucleotides outside the gene matches: 4. Germline CDR1 MDHEN, CDR2 SYDVKM.

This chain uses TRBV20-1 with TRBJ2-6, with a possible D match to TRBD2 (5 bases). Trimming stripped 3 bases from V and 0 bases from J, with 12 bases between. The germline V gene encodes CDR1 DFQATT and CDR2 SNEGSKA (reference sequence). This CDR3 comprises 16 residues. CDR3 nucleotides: TGCAGTGCTAGTAGGAGACTATACTCTGGGGCCAACGTCCTGACTTTC. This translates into CSASRRLYSGANVLTF.

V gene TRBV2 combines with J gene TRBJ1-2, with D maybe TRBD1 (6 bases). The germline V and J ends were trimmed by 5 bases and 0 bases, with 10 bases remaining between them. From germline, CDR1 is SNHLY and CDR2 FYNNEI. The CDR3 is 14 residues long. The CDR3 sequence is CASSLDRSNYGYTF. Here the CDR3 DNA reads TGTGCCAGCAGTCTGGACAGATCTAACTATGGCTACACCTTC.

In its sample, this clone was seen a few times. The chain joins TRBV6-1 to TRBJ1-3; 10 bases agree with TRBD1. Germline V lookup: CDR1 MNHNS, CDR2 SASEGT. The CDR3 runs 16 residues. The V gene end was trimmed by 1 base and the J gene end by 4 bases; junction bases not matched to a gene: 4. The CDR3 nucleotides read TGTGCCAGCAGTGAAGGGACAGGGGGAGGAGGAAACACCATATATTTT. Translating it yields CASSEGTGGGGNTIYF.

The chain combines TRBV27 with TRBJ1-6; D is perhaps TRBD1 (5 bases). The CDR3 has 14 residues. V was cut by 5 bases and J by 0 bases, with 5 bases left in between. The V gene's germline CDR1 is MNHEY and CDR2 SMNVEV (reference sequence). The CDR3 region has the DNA TGTGCCAGCAGTGACAGCTCCTATAATTCACCCCTCCACTTT. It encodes CASSDSSYNSPLHF.

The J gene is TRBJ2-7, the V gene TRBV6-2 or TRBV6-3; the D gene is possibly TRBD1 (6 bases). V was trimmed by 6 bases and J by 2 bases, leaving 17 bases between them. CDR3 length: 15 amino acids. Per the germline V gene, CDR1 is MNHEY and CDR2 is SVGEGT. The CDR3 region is CASSTGWGPPYEQYF. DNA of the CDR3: TGTGCCAGCAGCACGGGTTGGGGGCCCCCCTACGAGCAGTACTTC.

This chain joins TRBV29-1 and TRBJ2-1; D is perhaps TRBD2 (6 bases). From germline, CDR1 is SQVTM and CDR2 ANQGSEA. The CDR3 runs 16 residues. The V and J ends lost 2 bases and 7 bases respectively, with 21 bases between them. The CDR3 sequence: CSVEPRPGGGVNEQFF. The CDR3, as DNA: TGCAGCGTTGAACCGCGGCCCGGCGGAGGGGTGAATGAGCAGTTCTTC.

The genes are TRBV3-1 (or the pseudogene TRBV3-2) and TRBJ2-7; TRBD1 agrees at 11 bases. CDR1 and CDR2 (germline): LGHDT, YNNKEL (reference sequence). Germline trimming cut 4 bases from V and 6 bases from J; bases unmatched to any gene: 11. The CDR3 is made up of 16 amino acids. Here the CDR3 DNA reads TGTGCCAGCAGCCTTCGCTCGGGGACAGGGGGAGGCGAGCAGTACTTC. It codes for CASSLRSGTGGGEQYF.

Here the CDR3 reads CASLNARGPTF. Written as DNA, the CDR3 is TGTGCCAGCCTCAACGCCAGGGGGCCCACCTTC. This chain uses TRBV2 with TRBJ1-2; TRBD1 agrees at 8 bases. Germline-derived CDR1 and CDR2 are SNHLY and FYNNEI. With V trimmed by 8 bases and J by 13 bases, 9 bases remained unmatched. The CDR3 spans 11 residues.

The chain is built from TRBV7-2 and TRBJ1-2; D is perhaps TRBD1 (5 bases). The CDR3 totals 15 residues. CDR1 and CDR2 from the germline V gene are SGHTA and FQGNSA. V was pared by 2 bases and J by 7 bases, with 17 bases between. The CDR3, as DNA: TGTGCCAGCAGCTTATTTACAGGACCCTCCTCTGGCTACACCTTC. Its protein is CASSLFTGPSSGYTF.

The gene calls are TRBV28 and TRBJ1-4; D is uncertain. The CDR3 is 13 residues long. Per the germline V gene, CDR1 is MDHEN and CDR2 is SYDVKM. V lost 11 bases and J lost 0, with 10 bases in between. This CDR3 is CACRFATNEKLFF. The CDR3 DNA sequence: TGTGCCTGCCGGTTTGCAACTAATGAAAAACTGTTTTTT.

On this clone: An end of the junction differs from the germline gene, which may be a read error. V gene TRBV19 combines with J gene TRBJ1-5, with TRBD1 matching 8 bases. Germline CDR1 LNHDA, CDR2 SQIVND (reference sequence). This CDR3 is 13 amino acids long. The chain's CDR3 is CASSLDRGQPQHF. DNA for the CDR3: TGTGCCAGTAGTCTAGACAGGGGTCAGCCCCAGCATTTT. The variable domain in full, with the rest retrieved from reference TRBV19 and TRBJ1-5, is DGGITQSPKYLFRKEGQNVTLSCEQNLNHDAMYWYRQDPGQGLRLIYYSQIVNDFQKGDIAEGYSVSREKKESFPLTVTSAQKNPTAFYLCASSLDRGQPQHFGDGTRLSIL.

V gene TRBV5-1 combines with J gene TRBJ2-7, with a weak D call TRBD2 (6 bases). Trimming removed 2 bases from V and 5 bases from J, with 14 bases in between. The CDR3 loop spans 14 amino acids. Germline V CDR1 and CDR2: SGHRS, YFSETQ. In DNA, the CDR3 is TGCGCCAGCAGCTTACCCGCGGGGAGCAACGAGCAGTACTTC. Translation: CASSLPAGSNEQYF.

CDR3: CASSSTGGSQPQHF. The CDR3 nucleotides read TGTGCCAGCAGCTCCACAGGGGGCAGCCAGCCCCAGCATTTT. The chain uses TRBV7-9 and TRBJ1-5; 9 bases are a match to TRBD1. Germline CDR1 reads SEHNR; CDR2 reads FQNEAQ (reference sequence). Trimming at V came to 4 bases and at J to 7 bases, leaving 5 bases not matched to a gene. The CDR3 runs 14 residues.

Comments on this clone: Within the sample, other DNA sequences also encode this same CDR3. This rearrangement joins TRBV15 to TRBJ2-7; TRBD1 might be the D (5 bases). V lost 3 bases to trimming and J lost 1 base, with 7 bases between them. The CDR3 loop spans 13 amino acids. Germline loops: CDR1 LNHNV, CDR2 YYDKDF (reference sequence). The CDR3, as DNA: TGTGCCACCAGCAGGGACAAGTCCTACGAGCAGTACTTC. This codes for CATSRDKSYEQYF.

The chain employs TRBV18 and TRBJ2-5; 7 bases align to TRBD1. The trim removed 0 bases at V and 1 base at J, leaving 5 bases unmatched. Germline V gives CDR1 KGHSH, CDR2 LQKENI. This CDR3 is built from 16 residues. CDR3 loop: CASSPPHNRGQETQYF. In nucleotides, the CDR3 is TGTGCCAGCTCACCACCGCATAACAGGGGCCAAGAGACCCAGTACTTC.

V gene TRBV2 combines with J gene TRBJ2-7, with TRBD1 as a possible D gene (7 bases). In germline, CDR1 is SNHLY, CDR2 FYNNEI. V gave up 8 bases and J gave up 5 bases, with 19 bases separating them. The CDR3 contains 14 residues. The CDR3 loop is CASGDSQGFHEQYF. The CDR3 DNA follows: TGTGCCAGCGGGGACTCACAGGGGTTCCACGAGCAGTACTTC. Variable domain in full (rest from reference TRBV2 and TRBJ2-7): EPEVTQTPSHQVTQMGQEVILRCVPISNHLYFYWYRQILGQKVEFLVSFYNNEISEKSEIFDDQFSVERPDGSNFTLKIRSTKLEDSAMYFCASGDSQGFHEQYFGPGTRLTVT.